This TCR beta chain was obtained from a study of response to subunit inactivated influenza vaccine. Regarding the study as a whole: After each seasonal influenza vaccination, few new T cells are recruited, the authors suggested.

The V gene end was trimmed by 4 bases and the J gene end by 1 base; junction bases not matched to a gene: 8. CDR3 length equals 18 residues. The germline V gene encodes CDR1 SGHAT and CDR2 FQDESV (reference sequence). There are a few counts of this clonotype. Antigen unknown. TCRdb independently ran MiXCR on the RT-PCR reads; one entry per CDR3 protein. Here the sample spans some 800,000 distinct CDR3 sequences, 21% being singletons. This sequence originates from a man in his forties or fifties who received an inactivated influenza vaccine. The material was PBMCs from blood, obtained 5 to 6 days after vaccination. This chain joins TRBV11-1 and TRBJ2-2; 11 nucleotides match TRBD2. The CDR3 nucleotides read TGTGCCAGCAGCTCGTGGACTAGCGGGTTTGTGAACACCGGGGAGCTGTTTTTT. Its translation is CASSSWTSGFVNTGELFF.